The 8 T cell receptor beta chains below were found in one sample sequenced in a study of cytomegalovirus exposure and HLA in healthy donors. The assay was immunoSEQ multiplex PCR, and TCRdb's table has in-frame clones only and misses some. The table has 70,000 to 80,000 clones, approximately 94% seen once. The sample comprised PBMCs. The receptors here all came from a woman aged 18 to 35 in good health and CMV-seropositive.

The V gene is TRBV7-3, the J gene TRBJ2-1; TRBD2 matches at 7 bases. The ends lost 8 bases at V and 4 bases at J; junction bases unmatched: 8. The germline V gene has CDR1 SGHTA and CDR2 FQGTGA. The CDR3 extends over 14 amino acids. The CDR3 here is CASSPGLSYNEQFF. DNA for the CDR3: TGTGCCAGCTCACCGGGACTAAGTTACAATGAGCAGTTCTTC.

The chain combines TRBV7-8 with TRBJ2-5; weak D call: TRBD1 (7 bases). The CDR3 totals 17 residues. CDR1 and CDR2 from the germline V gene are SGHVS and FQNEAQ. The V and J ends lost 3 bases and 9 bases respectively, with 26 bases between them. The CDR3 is CASSLGGTAALEGSQYF. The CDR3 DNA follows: TGTGCCAGCAGCTTGGGCGGGACAGCCGCCCTTGAAGGTTCCCAGTACTTC.

The CDR3: CASSFGTGGTYEQYF. The DNA of the CDR3 is TGTGCCAGCAGTTTCGGGACAGGGGGGACCTACGAGCAGTACTTC. J is TRBJ2-7 and V is TRBV28; TRBD1 matches at 11 bases. The CDR3 is 15 residues long. The germline V gene has CDR1 MDHEN and CDR2 SYDVKM. The J segment lost 2 bases and the V segment lost 3 bases, leaving 3 bases of the junction unmatched.

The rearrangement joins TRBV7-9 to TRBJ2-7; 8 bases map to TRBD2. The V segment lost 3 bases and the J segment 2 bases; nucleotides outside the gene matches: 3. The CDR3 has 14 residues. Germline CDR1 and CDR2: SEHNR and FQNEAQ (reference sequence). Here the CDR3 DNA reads TGTGCCAGCAGCTTGAGCGGGGGTCCCTACGAGCAGTACTTC. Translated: CASSLSGGPYEQYF.

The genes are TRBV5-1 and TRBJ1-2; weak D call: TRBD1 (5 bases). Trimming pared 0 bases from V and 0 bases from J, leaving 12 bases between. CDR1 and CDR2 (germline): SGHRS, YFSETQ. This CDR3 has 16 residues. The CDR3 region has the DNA TGCGCCAGCAGCTTGGAGACCACAGGAACTAACTATGGCTACACCTTC. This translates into CASSLETTGTNYGYTF.

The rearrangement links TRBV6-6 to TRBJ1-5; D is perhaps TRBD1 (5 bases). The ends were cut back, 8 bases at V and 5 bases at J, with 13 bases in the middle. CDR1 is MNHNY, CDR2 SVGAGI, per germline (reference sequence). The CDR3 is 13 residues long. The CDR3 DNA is TGTGCCAGCTCAGGGAGGATGGATCAGCCCCAGCATTTT. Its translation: CASSGRMDQPQHF.

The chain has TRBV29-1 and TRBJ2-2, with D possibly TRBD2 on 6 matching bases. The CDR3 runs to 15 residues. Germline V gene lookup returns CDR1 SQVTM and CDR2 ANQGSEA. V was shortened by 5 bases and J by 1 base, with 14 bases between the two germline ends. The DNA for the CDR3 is TGCAGCGTTAAGTTAAGGGACTGGAACACCGGGGAGCTGTTTTTT. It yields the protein CSVKLRDWNTGELFF.

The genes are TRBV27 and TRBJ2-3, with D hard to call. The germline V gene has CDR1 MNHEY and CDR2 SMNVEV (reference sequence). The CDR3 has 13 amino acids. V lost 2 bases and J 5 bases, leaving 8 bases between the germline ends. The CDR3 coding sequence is TGTGCCAGCAGTTTAACGCAGATAGATACGCAGTATTTT. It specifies CASSLTQIDTQYF.